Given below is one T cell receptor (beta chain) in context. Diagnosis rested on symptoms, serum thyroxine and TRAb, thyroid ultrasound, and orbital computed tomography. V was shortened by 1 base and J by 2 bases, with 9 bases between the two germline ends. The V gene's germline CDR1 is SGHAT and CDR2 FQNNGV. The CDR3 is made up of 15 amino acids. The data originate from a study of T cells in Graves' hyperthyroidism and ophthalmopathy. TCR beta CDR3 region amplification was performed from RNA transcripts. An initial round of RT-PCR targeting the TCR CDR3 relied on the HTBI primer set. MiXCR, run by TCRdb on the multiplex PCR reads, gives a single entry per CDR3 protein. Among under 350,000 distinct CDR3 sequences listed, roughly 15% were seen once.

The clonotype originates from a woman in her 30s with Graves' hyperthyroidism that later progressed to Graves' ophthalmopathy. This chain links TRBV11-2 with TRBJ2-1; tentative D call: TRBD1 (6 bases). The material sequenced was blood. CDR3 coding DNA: TGTGCCAGCAGCTTAGGAGAGGGGGCCTACAATGAGCAGTTCTTC. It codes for CASSLGEGAYNEQFF.